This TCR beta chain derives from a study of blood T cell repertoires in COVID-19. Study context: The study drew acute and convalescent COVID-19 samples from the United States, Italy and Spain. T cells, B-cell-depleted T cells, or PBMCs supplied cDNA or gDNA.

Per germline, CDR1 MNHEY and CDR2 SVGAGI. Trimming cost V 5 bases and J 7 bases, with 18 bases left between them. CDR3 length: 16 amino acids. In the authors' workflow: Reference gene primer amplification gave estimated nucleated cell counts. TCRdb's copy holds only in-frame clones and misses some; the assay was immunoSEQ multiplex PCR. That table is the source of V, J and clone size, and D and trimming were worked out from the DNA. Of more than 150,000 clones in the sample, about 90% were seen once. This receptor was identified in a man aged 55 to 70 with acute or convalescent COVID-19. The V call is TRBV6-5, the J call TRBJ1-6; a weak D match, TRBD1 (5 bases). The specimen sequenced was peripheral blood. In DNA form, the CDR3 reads TGTGCCAGCAGTCACTTAGGTGGGGGAGGGAATTCACCCCTCCACTTT. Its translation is CASSHLGGGGNSPLHF.